Sequencing of this TCR beta chain was carried out in a study of blood T cell repertoires in COVID-19. Repertoires were generated with immunoSEQ multiplex PCR, while TCRdb's copy carries only in-frame clones and drops some. The sample lists around 300,000 clones; roughly 84% were seen once. Germline V CDR1 and CDR2: MNHEY, SMNVEV (reference sequence). Trimming pared 2 bases from V and 6 bases from J, leaving 7 bases between. The CDR3 loop spans 13 amino acids. The rearrangement uses TRBV27 and TRBJ2-2; D remains unclear. This clonotype originated in a man between 45 and 60 years old with active or convalescent COVID-19. The specimen sequenced was peripheral blood. The CDR3 spells CASSLQVAGELFF. The CDR3 region has the DNA TGTGCCAGCAGTTTACAGGTGGCCGGGGAGCTGTTTTTT.